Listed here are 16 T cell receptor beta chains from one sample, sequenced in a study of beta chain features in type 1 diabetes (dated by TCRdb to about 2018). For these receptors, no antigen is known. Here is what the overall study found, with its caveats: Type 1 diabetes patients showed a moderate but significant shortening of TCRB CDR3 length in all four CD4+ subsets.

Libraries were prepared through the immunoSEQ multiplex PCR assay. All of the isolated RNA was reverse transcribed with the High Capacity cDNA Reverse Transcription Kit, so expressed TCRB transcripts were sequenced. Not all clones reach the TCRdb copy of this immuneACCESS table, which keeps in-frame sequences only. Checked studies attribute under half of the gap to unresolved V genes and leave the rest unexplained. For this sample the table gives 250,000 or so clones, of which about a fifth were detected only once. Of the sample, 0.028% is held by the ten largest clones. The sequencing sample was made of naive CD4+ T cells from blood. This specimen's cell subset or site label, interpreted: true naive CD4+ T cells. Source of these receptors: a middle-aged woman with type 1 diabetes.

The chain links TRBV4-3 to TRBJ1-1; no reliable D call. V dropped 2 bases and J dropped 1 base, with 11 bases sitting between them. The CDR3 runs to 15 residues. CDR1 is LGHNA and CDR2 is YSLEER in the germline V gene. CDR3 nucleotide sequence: TGCGCCAGCAGCCAATCCCCCCGCGGGAACACTGAAGCTTTCTTT. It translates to CASSQSPRGNTEAFF.

CDR3 amino acids: CASSLEGQGNTGELFF. The CDR3 nucleotides are TGCGCCAGCAGCTTGGAGGGGCAGGGCAACACCGGGGAGCTGTTTTTT. The rearrangement joins TRBV5-1 to TRBJ2-2, with a possible D match to TRBD1 (5 bases). CDR1 and CDR2 (germline): SGHRS, YFSETQ. Trimming shortened V by 0 bases and J by 2 bases, and 11 bases separated the two germline ends. The CDR3 covers 16 residues.

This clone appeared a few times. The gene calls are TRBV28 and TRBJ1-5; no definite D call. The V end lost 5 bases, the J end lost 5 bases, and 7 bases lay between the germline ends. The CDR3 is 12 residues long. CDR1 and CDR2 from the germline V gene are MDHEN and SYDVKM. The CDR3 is CASSPPYQPQHF. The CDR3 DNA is TGTGCCAGCAGTCCCCCTTATCAGCCCCAGCATTTT.

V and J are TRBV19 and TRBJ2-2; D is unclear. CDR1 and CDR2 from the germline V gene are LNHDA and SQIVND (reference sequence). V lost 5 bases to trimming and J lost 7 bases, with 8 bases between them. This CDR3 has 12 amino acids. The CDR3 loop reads CASSFLGGELFF. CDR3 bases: TGTGCCAGTAGTTTCCTAGGCGGGGAGCTGTTTTTT. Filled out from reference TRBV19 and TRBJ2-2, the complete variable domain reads DGGITQSPKYLFRKEGQNVTLSCEQNLNHDAMYWYRQDPGQGLRLIYYSQIVNDFQKGDIAEGYSVSREKKESFPLTVTSAQKNPTAFYLCASSFLGGELFFGEGSRLTVL.

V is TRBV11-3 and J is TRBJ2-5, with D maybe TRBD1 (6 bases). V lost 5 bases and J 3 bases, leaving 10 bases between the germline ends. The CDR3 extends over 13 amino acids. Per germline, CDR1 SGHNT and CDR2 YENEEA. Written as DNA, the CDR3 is TGTGCCAGCAGCGCGACAGGCAAAGAGACCCAGTACTTC. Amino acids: CASSATGKETQYF.

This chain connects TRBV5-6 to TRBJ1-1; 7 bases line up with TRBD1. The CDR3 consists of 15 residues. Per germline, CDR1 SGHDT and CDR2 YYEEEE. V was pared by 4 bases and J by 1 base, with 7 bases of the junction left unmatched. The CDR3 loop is CASSGDRVKNTEAFF. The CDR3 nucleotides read TGTGCCAGCAGCGGAGACAGGGTGAAGAACACTGAAGCTTTCTTT.

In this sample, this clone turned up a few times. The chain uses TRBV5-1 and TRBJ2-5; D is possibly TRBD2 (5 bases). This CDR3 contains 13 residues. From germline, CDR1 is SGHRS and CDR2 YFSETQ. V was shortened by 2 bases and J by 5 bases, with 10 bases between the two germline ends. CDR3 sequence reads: CASSFVGDETQYF. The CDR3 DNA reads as TGCGCCAGCAGCTTCGTGGGAGACGAGACCCAGTACTTC.

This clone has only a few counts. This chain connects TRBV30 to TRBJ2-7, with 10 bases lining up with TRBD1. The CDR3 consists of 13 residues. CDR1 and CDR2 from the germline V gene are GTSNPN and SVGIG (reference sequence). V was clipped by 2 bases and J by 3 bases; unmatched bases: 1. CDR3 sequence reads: CAWSRDRGYEQYF. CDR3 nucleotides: TGTGCCTGGAGTCGGGACAGGGGCTACGAGCAGTACTTC.

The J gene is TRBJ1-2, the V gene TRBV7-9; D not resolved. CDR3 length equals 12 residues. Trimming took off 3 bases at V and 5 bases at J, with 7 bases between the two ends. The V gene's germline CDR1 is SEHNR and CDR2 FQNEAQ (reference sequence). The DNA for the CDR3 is TGTGCCAGCAGCTTTACAGCTTATGGCTACACCTTC. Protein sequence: CASSFTAYGYTF.

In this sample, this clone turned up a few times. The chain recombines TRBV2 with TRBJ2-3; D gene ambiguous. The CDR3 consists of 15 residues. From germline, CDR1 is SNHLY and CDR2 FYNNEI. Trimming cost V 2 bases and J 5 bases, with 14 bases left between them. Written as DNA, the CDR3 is TGTGCCAGCAGTGAACAAGGCAACTCAGGAGATACGCAGTATTTT. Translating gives CASSEQGNSGDTQYF. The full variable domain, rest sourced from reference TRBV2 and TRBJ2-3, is EPEVTQTPSHQVTQMGQEVILRCVPISNHLYFYWYRQILGQKVEFLVSFYNNEISEKSEIFDDQFSVERPDGSNFTLKIRSTKLEDSAMYFCASSEQGNSGDTQYFGPGTRLTVL.

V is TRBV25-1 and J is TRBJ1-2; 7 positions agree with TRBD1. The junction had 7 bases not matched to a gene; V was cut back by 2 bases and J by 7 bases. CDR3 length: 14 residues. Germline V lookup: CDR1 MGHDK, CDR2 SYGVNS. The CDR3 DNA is TGTGCCAGCAGTGAACGTCTTCAGGGGGGTGGCTACACCTTC. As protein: CASSERLQGGGYTF.

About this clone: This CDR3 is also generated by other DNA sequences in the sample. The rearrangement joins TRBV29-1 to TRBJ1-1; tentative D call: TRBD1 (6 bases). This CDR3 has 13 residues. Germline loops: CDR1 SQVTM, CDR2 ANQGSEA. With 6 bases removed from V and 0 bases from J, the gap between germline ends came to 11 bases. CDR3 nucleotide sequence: TGCAGCGTCCGGACAGATATGAACACTGAAGCTTTCTTT. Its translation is CSVRTDMNTEAFF.

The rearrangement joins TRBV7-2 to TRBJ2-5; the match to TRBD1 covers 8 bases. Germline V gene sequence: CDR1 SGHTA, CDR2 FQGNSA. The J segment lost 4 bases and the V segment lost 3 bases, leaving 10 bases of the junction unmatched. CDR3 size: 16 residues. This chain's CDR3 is CASSFSRGRWRETQYF. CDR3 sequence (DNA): TGTGCCAGCAGCTTTAGCAGGGGGCGTTGGAGAGAGACCCAGTACTTC.

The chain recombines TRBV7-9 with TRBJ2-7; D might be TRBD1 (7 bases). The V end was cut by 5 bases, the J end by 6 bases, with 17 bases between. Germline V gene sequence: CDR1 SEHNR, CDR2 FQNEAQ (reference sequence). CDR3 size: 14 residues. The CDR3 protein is CASSPQGEASEQYF. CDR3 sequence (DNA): TGTGCCAGCAGCCCCCAGGGGGAGGCCAGCGAGCAGTACTTC.

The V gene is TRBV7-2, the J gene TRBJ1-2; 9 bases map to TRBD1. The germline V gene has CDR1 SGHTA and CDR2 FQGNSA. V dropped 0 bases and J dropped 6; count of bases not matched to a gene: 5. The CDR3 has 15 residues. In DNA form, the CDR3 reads TGTGCCAGCAGCTTAGCGTGGACAGGGGCGAATGGCTACACCTTC. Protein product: CASSLAWTGANGYTF.

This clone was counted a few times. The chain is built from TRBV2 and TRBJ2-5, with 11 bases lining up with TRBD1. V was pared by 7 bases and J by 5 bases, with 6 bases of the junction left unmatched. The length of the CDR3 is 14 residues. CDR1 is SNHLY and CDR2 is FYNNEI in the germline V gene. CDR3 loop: CASTGQGAWETQYF. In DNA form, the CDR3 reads TGTGCCAGCACCGGACAGGGGGCTTGGGAGACCCAGTACTTC.